The rows below give T cell receptor beta chains drawn from one sample of a study of shared clonotypes between healthy human individuals. Method: immunoSEQ multiplex PCR; TCRdb's copy keeps in-frame clones and lacks some. The profile shows under 2,000,000 clones, approximately 95% of them singletons. Material for sequencing was naive CD8+ T cells sorted from blood. These TCRs come from a man between 18 and 35 years old in good health. Both conserved end residues are part of each CDR3. The D gene is left open where the match is weak. Only part of the rows carry a size: once, few, many, or a class if the clone is expanded.

CDR3 protein: CASSFTGYNTGELFF
CDR3 DNA: TGTGCCAGCAGTTTTACAGGGTATAACACCGGGGAGCTGTTTTTT
CDR3 length: 15
clone size: NA
D gene: NA
J gene: TRBJ2-2
V gene: TRBV27

CDR3 protein: CASTSPSTGQGTGELFF
CDR3 DNA: TGTGCCAGCACCTCTCCTTCGACAGGACAGGGCACCGGGGAGCTGTTTTTT
CDR3 length: 17
clone size: once
D gene: TRBD1
J gene: TRBJ2-2
V gene: TRBV28

CDR3 protein: CASSIDREETQYF
CDR3 DNA: TGCGCCAGCAGCATCGACAGGGAAGAGACCCAGTACTTC
CDR3 length: 13
clone size: NA
D gene: TRBD1
J gene: TRBJ2-5
V gene: TRBV4-1

CDR3 protein: CASSQLTSGKYEQYF
CDR3 DNA: TGCGCCAGCAGCCAACTTACTAGCGGGAAGTACGAGCAGTACTTC
CDR3 length: 15
clone size: NA
D gene: TRBD2
J gene: TRBJ2-7
V gene: TRBV4-3

CDR3 protein: CASSPLGGSYNSPLHF
CDR3 DNA: TGTGCCAGCAGTCCCTTGGGGGGGTCCTATAATTCACCCCTCCACTTT
CDR3 length: 16
clone size: NA
D gene: NA
J gene: TRBJ1-6
V gene: TRBV6-6

CDR3 protein: CASAPWGSTDTQYF
CDR3 DNA: TGTGCCAGCGCCCCCTGGGGGAGCACAGATACGCAGTATTTT
CDR3 length: 14
clone size: NA
D gene: NA
J gene: TRBJ2-3
V gene: TRBV11-2

CDR3 protein: CASSAQRDSNSPLHF
CDR3 DNA: TGTGCCAGCAGCGCGCAACGGGACAGCAATTCACCCCTCCACTTT
CDR3 length: 15
clone size: few
D gene: TRBD1
J gene: TRBJ1-6
V gene: TRBV7-8

CDR3 protein: CASSRGQVEAFF
CDR3 DNA: TGTGCCAGCAGCCGGGGACAGGTTGAAGCTTTCTTT
CDR3 length: 12
clone size: NA
D gene: TRBD1
J gene: TRBJ1-1
V gene: TRBV7-9

CDR3 protein: CASSSMTSGASQETQYF
CDR3 DNA: TGTGCCAGCAGCTCGATGACTAGCGGGGCTTCCCAAGAGACCCAGTACTTC
CDR3 length: 17
clone size: once
D gene: TRBD2
J gene: TRBJ2-5
V gene: TRBV11-2

CDR3 protein: CASSSIFLAGESTDTQYF
CDR3 DNA: TGTGCCAGCAGCTCCATTTTCCTAGCGGGAGAAAGCACAGATACGCAGTATTTT
CDR3 length: 18
clone size: NA
D gene: TRBD2
J gene: TRBJ2-3
V gene: TRBV7-9

CDR3 protein: CASSQVNSGAPDTQYF
CDR3 DNA: TGCGCCAGCAGCCAAGTTAATAGCGGGGCCCCAGATACGCAGTATTTT
CDR3 length: 16
clone size: once
D gene: TRBD2
J gene: TRBJ2-3
V gene: TRBV4-1

CDR3 protein: CASSQGGSLNQPQHF
CDR3 DNA: TGCGCCAGCAGCCAAGGGGGCAGTCTCAATCAGCCCCAGCATTTT
CDR3 length: 15
clone size: NA
D gene: NA
J gene: TRBJ1-5
V gene: TRBV4-1

CDR3 protein: CASSYQGANTGELFF
CDR3 DNA: TGTGCCAGCAGTTATCAGGGGGCGAACACCGGGGAGCTGTTTTTT
CDR3 length: 15
clone size: NA
D gene: TRBD1
J gene: TRBJ2-2
V gene: TRBV6-5

CDR3 protein: CASSVDGGQETQYF
CDR3 DNA: TGTGCCAGCAGCGTAGACGGTGGCCAAGAGACCCAGTACTTC
CDR3 length: 14
clone size: NA
D gene: NA
J gene: TRBJ2-5
V gene: TRBV9

CDR3 protein: CASSPREGGGEETQYF
CDR3 DNA: TGTGCCAGCAGCCCGCGAGAGGGGGGAGGGGAAGAGACCCAGTACTTC
CDR3 length: 16
clone size: NA
D gene: NA
J gene: TRBJ2-5
V gene: TRBV4-2

CDR3 protein: CAWSVDFASYEQYF
CDR3 DNA: TGTGCCTGGAGTGTAGACTTCGCCTCCTACGAGCAGTACTTC
CDR3 length: 14
clone size: NA
D gene: NA
J gene: TRBJ2-7
V gene: TRBV30

CDR3 protein: CASSQTGAGDNEQFF
CDR3 DNA: TGCGCCAGCAGCCAAACGGGAGCGGGAGATAATGAGCAGTTCTTC
CDR3 length: 15
clone size: NA
D gene: TRBD2
J gene: TRBJ2-1
V gene: TRBV4-1

CDR3 protein: CASASSYEQYF
CDR3 DNA: TGTGCTAGTGCTTCGTCCTACGAGCAGTACTTC
CDR3 length: 11
clone size: NA
D gene: NA
J gene: TRBJ2-7
V gene: TRBV12-5

CDR3 protein: CASSPGQSNYGYTF
CDR3 DNA: TGTGCCAGCAGCCCCGGACAGAGTAACTATGGCTACACCTTC
CDR3 length: 14
clone size: NA
D gene: NA
J gene: TRBJ1-2
V gene: TRBV9

CDR3 protein: CASSQQLAGGEATGELFF
CDR3 DNA: TGCGCCAGCAGCCAACAACTAGCGGGAGGGGAGGCCACCGGGGAGCTGTTTTTT
CDR3 length: 18
clone size: NA
D gene: TRBD2
J gene: TRBJ2-2
V gene: TRBV4-3

CDR3 protein: CASSLEPGQGAFYEQYF
CDR3 DNA: TGTGCCAGCAGCTTGGAACCCGGACAGGGGGCCTTCTACGAGCAGTACTTC
CDR3 length: 17
clone size: NA
D gene: TRBD1
J gene: TRBJ2-7
V gene: TRBV5-5

CDR3 protein: CASSQDGISGDYEQYF
CDR3 DNA: TGCGCCAGCAGCCAAGATGGAATAAGCGGAGACTACGAGCAGTACTTC
CDR3 length: 16
clone size: NA
D gene: NA
J gene: TRBJ2-7
V gene: TRBV4-3

CDR3 protein: CASSVGGGDRQPQHF
CDR3 DNA: TGTGCCAGCAGCGTAGGGGGAGGGGATCGGCAGCCCCAGCATTTT
CDR3 length: 15
clone size: NA
D gene: NA
J gene: TRBJ1-5
V gene: TRBV9

CDR3 protein: CASSQVGREGHTGELFF
CDR3 DNA: TGCGCCAGCAGCCAAGTCGGGCGGGAGGGCCACACCGGGGAGCTGTTTTTT
CDR3 length: 17
clone size: NA
D gene: TRBD2
J gene: TRBJ2-2
V gene: TRBV4-3

CDR3 protein: CASSDPGQGAVEKLFF
CDR3 DNA: TGTGCCAGCAGCGATCCGGGACAGGGGGCGGTTGAAAAACTGTTTTTT
CDR3 length: 16
clone size: NA
D gene: TRBD1
J gene: TRBJ1-4
V gene: TRBV9

CDR3 protein: CASRGPDHVHTGELFF
CDR3 DNA: TGTGCCAGCAGGGGTCCCGACCATGTCCACACCGGGGAGCTGTTTTTT
CDR3 length: 16
clone size: NA
D gene: NA
J gene: TRBJ2-2
V gene: TRBV27

CDR3 protein: CASSHLWGGGSSYNEQFF
CDR3 DNA: TGTGCCAGCAGCCACCTCTGGGGCGGGGGGAGCTCCTACAATGAGCAGTTCTTC
CDR3 length: 18
clone size: NA
D gene: TRBD2
J gene: TRBJ2-1
V gene: TRBV7-2

CDR3 protein: CASSRDVTRGETQYF
CDR3 DNA: TGCGCCAGCAGCCGAGACGTAACCCGTGGGGAGACCCAGTACTTC
CDR3 length: 15
clone size: NA
D gene: NA
J gene: TRBJ2-5
V gene: TRBV4-3

CDR3 protein: CASSLGALSSTDTQYF
CDR3 DNA: TGTGCCAGCAGCTTAGGGGCCCTATCTAGCACAGATACGCAGTATTTT
CDR3 length: 16
clone size: NA
D gene: NA
J gene: TRBJ2-3
V gene: TRBV7-2

CDR3 protein: CASSLWGDTYEQYF
CDR3 DNA: TGTGCCAGCAGCTTATGGGGTGACACCTACGAGCAGTACTTC
CDR3 length: 14
clone size: NA
D gene: NA
J gene: TRBJ2-7
V gene: TRBV11-2

CDR3 protein: CASSEARPPNTEAFF
CDR3 DNA: TGTGCCAGCAGTGAAGCCAGGCCGCCGAACACTGAAGCTTTCTTT
CDR3 length: 15
clone size: once
D gene: NA
J gene: TRBJ1-1
V gene: TRBV6-1

CDR3 protein: CASSAGTGGAVNEQFF
CDR3 DNA: TGTGCCAGCAGTGCCGGGACAGGGGGCGCAGTTAATGAGCAGTTCTTC
CDR3 length: 16
clone size: NA
D gene: TRBD1
J gene: TRBJ2-1
V gene: TRBV6-1

CDR3 protein: CASSLLGPNEKLFF
CDR3 DNA: TGTGCCAGCAGTTTACTTGGGCCTAATGAAAAACTGTTTTTT
CDR3 length: 14
clone size: once
D gene: NA
J gene: TRBJ1-4
V gene: TRBV28

CDR3 protein: CASSLDSNEQFF
CDR3 DNA: TGTGCCAGCAGCTTGGATTCCAATGAGCAGTTCTTC
CDR3 length: 12
clone size: NA
D gene: NA
J gene: TRBJ2-1
V gene: TRBV5-4

CDR3 protein: CASSQLVTDTQYF
CDR3 DNA: TGCGCCAGCAGTCAGCTCGTTACCGATACGCAGTATTTT
CDR3 length: 13
clone size: NA
D gene: NA
J gene: TRBJ2-3
V gene: TRBV4-1

CDR3 protein: CASSDPQSNQPQHF
CDR3 DNA: TGTGCCAGCAGTGACCCCCAGAGCAATCAGCCCCAGCATTTT
CDR3 length: 14
clone size: NA
D gene: NA
J gene: TRBJ1-5
V gene: TRBV6-4

CDR3 protein: CASVGGWNTEAFF
CDR3 DNA: TGTGCCAGCGTGGGGGGGTGGAACACTGAAGCTTTCTTT
CDR3 length: 13
clone size: NA
D gene: NA
J gene: TRBJ1-1
V gene: TRBV27